The source of this TCR beta chain is a study of early T cells in non-severe SARS-CoV-2 infection. On the study more broadly: Bulk RNA from unsorted whole blood was sequenced; chains were unpaired. Findings of the study overall: Anti-spike CD8 specificities were favored by VDJdb matching, whose results missed private and CD4 specificities.

Individual cDNA molecules received unique molecular identifiers. MiXCR, applied by TCRdb to the 5' RACE reads, yields one record per CDR3 protein. Among about 66,000 distinct CDR3 sequences listed, under 15% were seen once. Trimming at V came to 4 bases and at J to 3 bases, leaving 9 bases not matched to a gene. Looked up from germline, CDR1 is LNHDA and CDR2 is SQIVND (reference sequence). CDR3 size: 16 residues. This clonotype occurred many times. Its antigen is still unknown. The sequenced sample was whole blood. The receptor was derived from an adult who was a healthcare worker with PCR-confirmed SARS-CoV-2 infection or an uninfected control (not recorded which). This chain joins TRBV19 and TRBJ2-3; 8 bases agree with TRBD1. CDR3 coding DNA: TGTGCCAGTAGTACCGATACAGGACAGGGTACAGATACGCAGTATTTT. Its translation is CASSTDTGQGTDTQYF.